This section outlines one TCR beta chain sequence together with its context. Its specificity is not known. The study ran its PCR with 60 Vbeta and 13 Jbeta primers. Authors' processing steps: The authors later counted about 80 million unique TCR beta chains, some 9.9 million of them shared. Profiled with immunoSEQ multiplex PCR; TCRdb holds only in-frame clones, not every one. V and J calls and clone size are given by that table; D and trimming were obtained from the DNA. Of roughly 66,000 clones in the sample, about four fifths are singletons; the top ten hold 7.8%. The CDR3 consists of 13 residues. Germline assignment: CDR1 GTSNPN and CDR2 SVGIG (reference sequence). V was shortened by 5 bases and J by 6 bases, with 14 bases between the two germline ends. This entry comes from a study of cytomegalovirus exposure and HLA in healthy donors. Overall study context: Researchers found that under 90% of 300 to 450 genotyped donors fell within the Caucasian-associated ancestry cluster.

Study-level results: The study designated 150 to 200 TCR beta chains cytomegalovirus-associated. DRB1 showed the most TCR associations and HLA-C the fewest in a later analysis, as rates varied by HLA locus.

The sample taken for sequencing was PBMCs. The V and J genes are TRBV30 and TRBJ1-5; no reliable D call. This TCR was recovered from a man between 18 and 35 years old in good health and CMV-seropositive. CDR3 protein: CAWAPTSGQPQHF. The CDR3 nucleotides read TGTGCCTGGGCGCCGACCTCGGGTCAGCCCCAGCATTTT.